This section outlines one T cell receptor (beta chain) sequence together with its context. The antigen is not known. Measured with immunoSEQ multiplex PCR; TCRdb has only the in-frame clones, and not every one. This table has 95,000 to 150,000 clones, approximately 85% appearing once. These data come from a study of T cell responses to AZD1222 COVID-19 vaccine. Germline V gene data show CDR1 as SGHTA and CDR2 as FQGTGA. The germline V and J ends were trimmed by 5 bases and 0 bases, with 5 bases remaining between them. The CDR3 has 13 residues. Study-level results: Mostly white British, mostly female donors; authors suggested clonal diversity may be underestimated. Scientists sampled the repertoires only once the peak T cell response had passed.

This TCR derives from an adult who received the AZD1222 COVID-19 vaccine. The rearrangement joins TRBV7-3 to TRBJ2-1; no definite D call. The sample was peripheral blood, taken 28 days after the second AZD1222 dose. For the CDR3, the DNA is TGTGCCAGCAGCACAAGCTCCTACAATGAGCAGTTCTTC. Encoded protein: CASSTSSYNEQFF.